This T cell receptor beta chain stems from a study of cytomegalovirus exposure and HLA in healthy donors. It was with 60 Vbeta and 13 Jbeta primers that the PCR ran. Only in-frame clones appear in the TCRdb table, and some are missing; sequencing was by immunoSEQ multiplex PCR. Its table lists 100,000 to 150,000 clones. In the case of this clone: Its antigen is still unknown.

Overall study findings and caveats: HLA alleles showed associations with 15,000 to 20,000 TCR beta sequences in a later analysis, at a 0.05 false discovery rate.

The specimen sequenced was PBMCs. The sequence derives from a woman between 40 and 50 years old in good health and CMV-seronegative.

The CDR3 loop reads CASSETTGNTEAFF. Here the CDR3 DNA reads TGTGCCAGCAGCGAAACTACGGGGAACACTGAAGCTTTCTTT. V and J are TRBV7-3 and TRBJ1-1; D is ambiguous. V was shortened by 5 bases and J by 1 base, with 11 bases between the two germline ends. The CDR3 has 14 residues. CDR1 and CDR2 (germline): SGHTA, FQGTGA.